This TCR beta chain was recovered during a study of naive and memory T cell subsets. An equimolar mix of two oligonucleotides served as the beta constant-region primer for TRBC1 and TRBC2. Nested alpha and beta constant-region primers with the SP2 primer drove four PCR rounds on ligated cDNA. TCRdb passed the UMI-ligation and nested PCR reads through MiXCR, listing each CDR3 protein once. The sample consists of roughly 140,000 distinct CDR3 sequences, approximately 21% of them appearing once. General observations from the study: Naive repertoires, especially CD8, held a few larger clonotypes, possibly memory cells re-expressing CD45RA.

Germline CDR1 is DFQATT and CDR2 is SNEGSKA (reference sequence). CDR3 length equals 14 residues. The J segment lost 6 bases and the V segment lost 4 bases, leaving 9 bases of the junction unmatched. With respect to this clonotype: The antigen is unknown.

The clonotype was recovered from a human donor in good health. Sequencing used naive CD8+ T cells from blood. This chain connects TRBV20-1 to TRBJ2-1; 7 nucleotides agree with TRBD2. The DNA for the CDR3 is TGCAGTGCTATTAAGACCGGGACTACCAATGAGCAGTTCTTC. Translated, it gives CSAIKTGTTNEQFF.